A single T cell receptor (beta chain) is shown here with its context. Its antigen is undetermined. The CDR3 sequence is 13 residues long. Between the trimmed V and J ends, which lost 3 bases and 5 bases, there was a span of 11 bases. The germline gives CDR1 KGHSH, CDR2 LQKENI. The data were obtained in a study of post-analysis software for immune sequencing data. About the research overall: The courses of disease that were included comprised relapsing-remitting, secondary progressive and progressive-relapsing multiple sclerosis.

Whole-study results and caveats: Higher frequency in patients than in controls was seen for about five TRBV segments, with TRBV5-6, TRBV5-1 and TRBV20-1 among them. Same-batch preparations were strongly co-clustered by F measure.

The TCR beta cDNA libraries carried unique molecular identifiers. Using its own MiXCR run on the PCR reads, TCRdb lists one record per CDR3 protein. The data contain approximately 730,000 distinct CDR3 sequences, roughly 27% of them singletons. V gene TRBV18 combines with J gene TRBJ2-7; D not resolved. The sequence was obtained from a girl under 18 with multiple sclerosis. Sequencing input: blood. The CDR3 sequence: CASSPLRDNEQYF. The CDR3 coding sequence is TGTGCCAGCTCACCTCTAAGAGACAACGAGCAGTACTTC.